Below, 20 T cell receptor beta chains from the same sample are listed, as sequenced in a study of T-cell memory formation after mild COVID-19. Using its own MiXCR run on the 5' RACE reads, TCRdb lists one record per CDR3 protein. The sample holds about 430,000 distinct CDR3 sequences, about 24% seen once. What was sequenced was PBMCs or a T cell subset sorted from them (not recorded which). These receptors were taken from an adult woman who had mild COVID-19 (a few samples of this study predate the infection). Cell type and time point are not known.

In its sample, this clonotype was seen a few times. CDR3 residues: CASSSLTGRTEAFF. The CDR3, as DNA: TGTGCCAGCAGCTCCCTGACAGGGAGGACTGAAGCTTTCTTT. The chain has TRBV3-1 and TRBJ1-1; TRBD1 matches 7 bases. The CDR3 spans 14 residues. Trimming cost V 5 bases and J 5 bases; bases outside gene matches: 8. The germline CDR1 and CDR2 sequences are LGHDT and YNNKEL (reference sequence).

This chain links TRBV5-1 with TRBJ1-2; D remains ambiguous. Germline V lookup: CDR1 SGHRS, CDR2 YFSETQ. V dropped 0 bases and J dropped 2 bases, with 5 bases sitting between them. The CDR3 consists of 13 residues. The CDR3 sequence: CASSLESNYGYTF. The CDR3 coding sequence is TGCGCCAGCAGCTTGGAATCCAACTATGGCTACACCTTC.

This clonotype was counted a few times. CDR3 sequence reads: CASSPVRGDTEAFF. CDR3 coding DNA: TGTGCCAGCAGTCCCGTCCGCGGGGACACTGAAGCTTTCTTT. The chain links TRBV12-3 or TRBV12-4 to TRBJ1-1, with unresolved D. Trimming removed 5 bases at V and 3 bases at J, with 13 bases between. This CDR3 contains 14 residues.

The CDR3 reads CASSLASGAYNEQFF. CDR3 sequence (DNA): TGCGCCAGCAGCTTGGCTAGCGGGGCGTACAATGAGCAGTTCTTC. The chain is built from TRBV5-1 and TRBJ2-1; 9 nucleotides agree with TRBD2. CDR1 SGHRS and CDR2 YFSETQ come from the germline V gene. CDR3 length equals 15 residues. The V segment lost 0 bases and the J segment 4 bases; nucleotides outside the gene matches: 2.

CDR3 nucleotides: TGTGCCAGCAATCCGGGGTACGAGCAGTACTTC. Translating gives CASNPGYEQYF. The chain combines TRBV21-1 with TRBJ2-7; TRBD1 is the table's D call and was not checked against the DNA. TRBV21-1 is a pseudogene locus. The CDR3 runs to 11 residues.

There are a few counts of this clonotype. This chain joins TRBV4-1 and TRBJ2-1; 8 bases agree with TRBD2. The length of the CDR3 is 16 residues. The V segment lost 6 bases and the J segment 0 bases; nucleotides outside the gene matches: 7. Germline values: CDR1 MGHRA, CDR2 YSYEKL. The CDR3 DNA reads TGCGCCAGCAGATCGGGGGGGACTAGCTCCTACAATGAGCAGTTCTTC. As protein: CASRSGGTSSYNEQFF.

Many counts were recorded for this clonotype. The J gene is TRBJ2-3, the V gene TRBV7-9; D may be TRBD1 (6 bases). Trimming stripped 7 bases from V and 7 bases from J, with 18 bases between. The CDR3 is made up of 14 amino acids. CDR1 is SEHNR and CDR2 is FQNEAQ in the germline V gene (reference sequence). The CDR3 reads CASMGTPDANTQYF. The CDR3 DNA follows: TGTGCCAGCATGGGGACACCCGACGCAAATACGCAGTATTTT.

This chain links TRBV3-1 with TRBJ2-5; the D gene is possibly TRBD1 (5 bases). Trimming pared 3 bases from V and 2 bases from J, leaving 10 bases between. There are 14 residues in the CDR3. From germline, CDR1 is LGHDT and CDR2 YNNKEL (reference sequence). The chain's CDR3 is CASSQTDEQETQYF. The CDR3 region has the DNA TGTGCCAGCAGCCAGACAGACGAGCAAGAGACCCAGTACTTC.

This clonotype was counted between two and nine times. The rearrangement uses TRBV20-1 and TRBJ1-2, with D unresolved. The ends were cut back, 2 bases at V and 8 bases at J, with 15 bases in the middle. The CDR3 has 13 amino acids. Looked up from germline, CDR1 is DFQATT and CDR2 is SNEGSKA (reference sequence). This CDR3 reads CSARPDKAVGYTF. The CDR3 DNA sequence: TGCAGTGCTAGACCCGACAAGGCCGTCGGCTACACCTTC.

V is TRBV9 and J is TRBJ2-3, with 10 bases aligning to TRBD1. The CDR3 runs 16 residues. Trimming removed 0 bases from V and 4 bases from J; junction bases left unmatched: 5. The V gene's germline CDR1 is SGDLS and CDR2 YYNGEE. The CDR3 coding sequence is TGTGCCAGCAGCGTAGGGGACAGGGGTTACGCAGATACGCAGTATTTT. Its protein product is CASSVGDRGYADTQYF.

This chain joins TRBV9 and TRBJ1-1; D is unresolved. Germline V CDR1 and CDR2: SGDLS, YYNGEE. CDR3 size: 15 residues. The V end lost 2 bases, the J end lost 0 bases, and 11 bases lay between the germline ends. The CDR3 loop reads CASSVVEGMNTEAFF. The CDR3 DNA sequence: TGTGCCAGCAGCGTTGTAGAAGGAATGAACACTGAAGCTTTCTTT.

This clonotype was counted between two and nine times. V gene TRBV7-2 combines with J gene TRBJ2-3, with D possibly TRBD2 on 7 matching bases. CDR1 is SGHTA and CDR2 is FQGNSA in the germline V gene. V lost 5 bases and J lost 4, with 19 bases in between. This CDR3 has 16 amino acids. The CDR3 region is CASSLGRGGTADTQYF. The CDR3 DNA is TGTGCCAGCAGCCTAGGGAGGGGGGGCACGGCAGATACGCAGTATTTT.

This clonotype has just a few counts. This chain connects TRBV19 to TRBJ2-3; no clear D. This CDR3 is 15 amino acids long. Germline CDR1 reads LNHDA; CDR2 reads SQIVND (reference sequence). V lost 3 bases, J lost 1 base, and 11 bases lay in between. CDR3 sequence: CASSIRLRGTDTQYF. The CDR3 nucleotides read TGTGCCAGTAGTATCCGCCTTCGAGGCACAGATACGCAGTATTTT.

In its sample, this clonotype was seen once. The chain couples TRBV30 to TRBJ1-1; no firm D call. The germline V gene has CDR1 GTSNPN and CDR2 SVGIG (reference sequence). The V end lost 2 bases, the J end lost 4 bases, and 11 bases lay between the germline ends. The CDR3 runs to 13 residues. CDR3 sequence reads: CAWSTGLGTEAFF. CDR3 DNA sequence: TGTGCCTGGAGTACGGGTTTGGGCACTGAAGCTTTCTTT.

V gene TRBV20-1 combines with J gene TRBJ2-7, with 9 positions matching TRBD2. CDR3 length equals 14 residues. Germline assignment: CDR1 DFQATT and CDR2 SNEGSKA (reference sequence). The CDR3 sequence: CSLSGRTLRGEQYF. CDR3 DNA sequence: TGCAGCCTGAGCGGGAGGACCCTACGAGGCGAGCAGTACTTC.

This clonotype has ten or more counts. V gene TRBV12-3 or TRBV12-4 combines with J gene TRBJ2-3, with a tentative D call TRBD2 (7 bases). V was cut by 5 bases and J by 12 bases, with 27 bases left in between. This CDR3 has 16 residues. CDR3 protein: CASSPRGAGAVWVQYF. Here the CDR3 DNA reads TGTGCCAGCAGTCCCCGGGGGGCCGGCGCGGTGTGGGTACAGTATTTT.

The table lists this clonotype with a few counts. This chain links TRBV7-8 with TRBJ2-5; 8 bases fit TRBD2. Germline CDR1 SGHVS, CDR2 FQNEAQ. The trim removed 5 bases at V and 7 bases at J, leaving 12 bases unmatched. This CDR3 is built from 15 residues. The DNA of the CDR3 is TGTGCCAGCAGCCCCCTGTTGAGCGGGGGAGGGACCCAGTACTTC. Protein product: CASSPLLSGGGTQYF.

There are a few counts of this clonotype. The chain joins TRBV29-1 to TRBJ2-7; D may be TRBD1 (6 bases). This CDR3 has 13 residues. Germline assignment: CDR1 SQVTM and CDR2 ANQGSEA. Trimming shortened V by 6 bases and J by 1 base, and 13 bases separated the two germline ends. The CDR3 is CSVYTGSSYEQYF. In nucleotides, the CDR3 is TGCAGCGTATATACAGGGTCATCCTACGAGCAGTACTTC.

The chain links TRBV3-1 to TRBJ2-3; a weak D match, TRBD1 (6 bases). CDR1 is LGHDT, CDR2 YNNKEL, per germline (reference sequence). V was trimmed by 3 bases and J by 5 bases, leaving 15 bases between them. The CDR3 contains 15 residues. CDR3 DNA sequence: TGTGCCAGCAGCCACCCTGCCGACAGGCAAGATACGCAGTATTTT. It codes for CASSHPADRQDTQYF.

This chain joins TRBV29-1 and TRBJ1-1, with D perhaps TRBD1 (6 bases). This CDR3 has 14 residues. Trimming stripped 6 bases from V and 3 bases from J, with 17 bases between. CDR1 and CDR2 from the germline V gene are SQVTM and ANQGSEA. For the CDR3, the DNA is TGCAGCGTCGTAAACCCCCAGGGGTACACTGAAGCTTTCTTT. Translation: CSVVNPQGYTEAFF.